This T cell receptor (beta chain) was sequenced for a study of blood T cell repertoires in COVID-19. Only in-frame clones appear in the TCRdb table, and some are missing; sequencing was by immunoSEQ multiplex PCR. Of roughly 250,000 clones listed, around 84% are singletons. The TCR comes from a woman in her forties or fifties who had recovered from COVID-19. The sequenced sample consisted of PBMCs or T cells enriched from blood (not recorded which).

The CDR3 loop reads CARRTSGDTQYF. The CDR3 region has the DNA TGTGCCAGACGAACATCGGGGGATACGCAGTATTTT. The chain joins TRBV21-1 to TRBJ2-3; the table names TRBD2, a call not compared with the DNA. TRBV21-1 is a listed pseudogene. This CDR3 contains 12 residues.